This T cell receptor (beta chain) was sequenced during a study of technical replicates of blood from several donors. This table comes from immunoSEQ multiplex PCR, and its TCRdb copy is limited to in-frame clones, with some not included. The sample yields 65,000 to 80,000 clones, approximately 96% seen once. V was clipped by 1 base and J by 5 bases, with 12 bases between them. Germline V CDR1 and CDR2: SGHVS, FQNEAQ. This CDR3 contains 15 residues. The rearrangement joins TRBV7-8 to TRBJ2-4; perhaps TRBD1 as D (5 bases). The sequenced sample consisted of T cells isolated from PBMCs. The TCR originated in a human donor in good health. The CDR3 loop is CASSLGGWGENIQYF. DNA of the CDR3: TGTGCCAGCAGCTTAGGGGGCTGGGGCGAAAACATTCAGTACTTC.